Given below is one T cell receptor beta chain in context. This sample was included in a study of blood T cell repertoires in COVID-19. Looking at the study overall: Collection of acute and convalescent COVID-19 samples took place in the United States, Italy and Spain.

Repertoires were generated with immunoSEQ multiplex PCR, while TCRdb's copy carries only in-frame clones and drops some. The sample lists around 290,000 clones, roughly nine tenths seen once, with 2.2% in the top ten. Trimming shortened V by 5 bases and J by 0 bases, and 8 bases separated the two germline ends. The CDR3 sequence is 13 residues long. CDR1 GTSNPN and CDR2 SVGIG come from the germline V gene (reference sequence). Seattle researchers signed up patients amid active infection and tracked them longitudinally. This chain links TRBV30 with TRBJ1-5; D gene uncertain. The sequence came from a woman in her thirties with COVID-19, enrolled during active disease. Sequenced material: peripheral blood. As DNA, the CDR3 is TGTGCCTGGTCCCCTTTTAGCAATCAGCCCCAGCATTTT. It is translated as CAWSPFSNQPQHF. Full variable domain (missing parts from reference TRBV30 and TRBJ1-5): SQTIHQWPATLVQPVGSPLSLECTVEGTSNPNLYWYRQAAGRGLQLLFYSVGIGQISSEVPQNLSASRPQDRQFILSSKKLLLSDSGFYLCAWSPFSNQPQHFGDGTRLSIL.